This T cell receptor beta chain was recovered during a study of cytomegalovirus exposure and HLA in healthy donors. Study-level points and caveats: Later analysis suggested most CMV-associated TCR beta chains were HLA-restricted.

Donors counted as nominally healthy when sampled, yet unrecorded immune exposures were likely. It was with 60 Vbeta and 13 Jbeta primers that the PCR ran. Measured with immunoSEQ multiplex PCR; TCRdb has only the in-frame clones, and not every one. The table shows 80,000 or so clones, with over 65% occurring only once. The CDR3 consists of 17 residues. In germline, CDR1 is SGHVS, CDR2 FQNEAQ. The V gene end was trimmed by 4 bases and the J gene end by 4 bases; junction bases not matched to a gene: 10. About this clone itself: Antigen unknown.

The receptor's source is a man aged 35-49 years in good health and CMV-seronegative. The V gene is TRBV7-8, the J gene TRBJ2-1, with 10 bases that match TRBD2. Material: PBMCs. In DNA form, the CDR3 reads TGTGCCAGCAGCTCGTATAAACTAGCGGGGACGTACAATGAGCAGTTCTTC. Translating it yields CASSSYKLAGTYNEQFF.